This entry is about one T cell receptor beta chain. Its antigen is as yet unknown. The data are from a study of OX40 agonist ivuxolimab in advanced cancers. Background on the study: Two patients with cutaneous melanoma and one with hepatocellular carcinoma, three in total, showed partial responses. Study-wide results and caveats: Averaged across samples, CD8+ T cells carried more expanded clones than CD4+ did.

This CDR3 has 13 amino acids. V lost 3 bases and J 11 bases, leaving 16 bases between the germline ends. CDR1 and CDR2 (germline): SEHNR, FQNEAQ (reference sequence). On cycle 4 day 1 and cycle 7 day 1, as well as at baseline, blood was sampled. This table comes from immunoSEQ multiplex PCR, and its TCRdb copy is limited to in-frame clones, with some not included. The sample lists around 60,000 clones; around 90% were seen once. V gene TRBV7-9 combines with J gene TRBJ1-1, with unresolved D. Here the sequenced sample was CD4+ or CD8+ T cells sorted from blood, taken in a trial of the OX40 agonist ivuxolimab. This receptor was identified in an adult with an advanced solid tumor such as melanoma, head and neck, liver or kidney cancer. The CDR3 reads CASSFPEVIGAFF. The CDR3 coding sequence is TGTGCCAGCAGCTTTCCCGAGGTTATAGGGGCTTTCTTT.